These 26 T cell receptor beta chains came from one sample sequenced in a study of blood T cells in healthy people across ages. With a J-beta primer mix and a sample-barcoded 5' primer, a second PCR ran about 6 to 11 cycles. TCRdb re-derived calls from the 5' RACE reads in MiXCR, one entry per CDR3 protein. The sample has about 290,000 distinct CDR3 sequences; 25% to 30% are singletons. The sequenced sample consisted of blood. Source of these receptors: a woman between 65 and 79 years old in good health.

This clonotype was detected a few times. V is TRBV7-9 and J is TRBJ1-5; D is unresolved. Germline V gene lookup returns CDR1 SEHNR and CDR2 FQNEAQ (reference sequence). V lost 1 base and J 0 bases, leaving 7 bases between the germline ends. CDR3 length: 15 amino acids. The CDR3: CASSLGDNSNQPQHF. As DNA, the CDR3 is TGTGCCAGCAGCTTAGGAGACAATAGCAATCAGCCCCAGCATTTT. Based on the CDR3 plus reference TRBV7-9 and TRBJ1-5, the full variable domain is DTGVSQNPRHKITKRGQNVTFRCDPISEHNRLYWYRQTLGQGPEFLTYFQNEAQLEKSRLLSDRFSAERPKGSFSTLEIQRTEQGDSAMYLCASSLGDNSNQPQHFGDGTRLSIL.

The chain employs TRBV28 and TRBJ2-5; D ambiguous. Trimming pared 5 bases from V and 4 bases from J, leaving 14 bases between. Germline V gene data show CDR1 as MDHEN and CDR2 as SYDVKM. This CDR3 spans 14 amino acids. The CDR3 sequence: CASSDIRAIETQYF. In DNA, the CDR3 is TGTGCCAGCAGTGACATCCGGGCGATAGAGACCCAGTACTTC.

This clonotype was found a few times. The rearrangement links TRBV28 to TRBJ2-7, with 7 bases identical to TRBD2. The DNA end is a closer match to TRBJ2-1, so the J assignment may be wrong. Germline CDR1 reads MDHEN; CDR2 reads SYDVKM. The CDR3 extends over 15 amino acids. Here the CDR3 reads CASSLSGTRGNEQFF. Written as DNA, the CDR3 is TGTGCCAGCAGTTTAAGCGGGACCCGTGGGAATGAGCAGTTCTTC.

This clonotype showed up just a few times. The rearrangement joins TRBV4-3 to TRBJ1-6; 9 positions match TRBD1. The V gene end was trimmed by 3 bases and the J gene end by 10 bases; junction bases not matched to a gene: 7. Germline V lookup: CDR1 LGHNA, CDR2 YSLEER. The CDR3 consists of 15 residues. The CDR3 coding sequence is TGCGCCAGCAGCCAGAAAACAGGGGGCCCCTCACCCCTCCACTTT. Amino acid sequence: CASSQKTGGPSPLHF.

The V call is TRBV9, the J call TRBJ2-3; 9 nucleotides match TRBD2. The CDR3 totals 16 residues. Germline V gives CDR1 SGDLS, CDR2 YYNGEE. The V gene end was trimmed by 0 bases and the J gene end by 5 bases; junction bases not matched to a gene: 7. Here the CDR3 reads CASSVAAGGHQDTQYF. CDR3 sequence (DNA): TGTGCCAGCAGCGTAGCGGCGGGAGGGCATCAAGATACGCAGTATTTT.

Regarding this clonotype: At one end the junction does not follow the germline gene, possibly because of a read error. This sequence joins TRBV20-1 and TRBJ2-2; TRBD2 matches at 7 bases. CDR3 size: 15 residues. CDR1 is DFQATT, CDR2 SNEGSKA, per germline (reference sequence). The CDR3 nucleotides are TGCAGTGCTATTCTGACGGGGGGACGCACCGGGGAGCCGTTTTTT. Amino acids: CSAILTGGRTGEPFF.

The V call is TRBV5-4, the J call TRBJ1-1; 7 bases agree with TRBD1. V dropped 6 bases and J dropped 1; count of bases not matched to a gene: 6. This CDR3 contains 14 residues. CDR1 and CDR2 from the germline V gene are SGHNT and YYREEE (reference sequence). The CDR3 sequence is CASMRGQGNTEAFF. For the CDR3, the DNA is TGTGCCAGCATGAGGGGGCAGGGGAACACTGAAGCTTTCTTT.

The V gene is TRBV10-3, the J gene TRBJ2-7, with 8 bases aligning to TRBD2. The CDR3 runs 15 residues. With 5 bases clipped from V and 1 base from J, the junction kept 7 bases outside the gene matches. From germline, CDR1 is ENHRY and CDR2 SYGVKD. CDR3 in DNA: TGTGCCATCAGTCCTGGACTAGCTCGGTCCTACGAGCAGTACTTC. It translates to CAISPGLARSYEQYF.

This clonotype was recorded a few times. This rearrangement joins TRBV7-9 to TRBJ2-1; D unresolved. V was clipped by 5 bases and J by 2 bases, with 7 bases between them. The CDR3 runs 13 residues. Germline V lookup: CDR1 SEHNR, CDR2 FQNEAQ (reference sequence). The CDR3 is CASSPAAYNEQFF. The CDR3, as DNA: TGTGCCAGCAGCCCAGCAGCCTACAATGAGCAGTTCTTC.

This clonotype was detected only a few times. At one end the junction does not follow the germline gene, possibly because of a read error. This chain links TRBV9 with TRBJ2-1; D is possibly TRBD1 (5 bases). The CDR3 is 12 residues long. Germline CDR1 SGDLS, CDR2 YYNGEE. CDR3 amino acids: CASSAQGFVQSF. The DNA of the CDR3 is TGTGCCAGCAGCGCTCAGGGTTTTGTGCAGTCCTTC. Using reference TRBV9 and TRBJ2-1 for the parts outside the CDR3, the full variable domain is DSGVTQTPKHLITATGQRVTLRCSPRSGDLSVYWYQQSLDQGLQFLIQYYNGEERAKGNILERFSAQQFPDLHSELNLSSLELGDSALYFCASSAQGFVQSFGPGTRLTVL.

This clonotype was detected only a few times. The CDR3 is CASSEARTTATQETQYF. The CDR3 DNA sequence: TGTGCCAGCAGCGAAGCCCGGACTACCGCAACCCAAGAGACCCAGTACTTC. This rearrangement joins TRBV7-9 to TRBJ2-5, with D possibly being TRBD2 (6 bases). The V and J ends lost 5 bases and 1 base respectively, with 20 bases between them. This CDR3 has 17 residues. CDR1 SEHNR and CDR2 FQNEAQ come from the germline V gene (reference sequence).

This chain uses TRBV7-2 with TRBJ2-5; D may be TRBD1 (5 bases). The J call may be faulty, since TRBJ2-7 better matches the DNA end. This CDR3 spans 14 amino acids. The V gene's germline CDR1 is SGHTA and CDR2 FQGNSA. As DNA, the CDR3 is TGTGCCAGCAGCTTCACCCAGGGTTCCTACGAGCAGTACTTC. Translation gives CASSFTQGSYEQYF.

V and J are TRBV29-1 and TRBJ1-2; D call uncertain. The V end lost 7 bases, the J end lost 2 bases, and 8 bases lay between the germline ends. Looked up from germline, CDR1 is SQVTM and CDR2 is ANQGSEA. CDR3 size: 11 residues. DNA for the CDR3: TGCAGCGCGGGTACCAACTATGGCTACACCTTC. This gives the protein CSAGTNYGYTF. The entire variable domain, with the rest obtained from reference TRBV29-1 and TRBJ1-2, is as follows: SAVISQKPSRDICQRGTSLTIQCQVDSQVTMMFWYRQQPGQSLTLIATANQGSEATYESGFVIDKFPISRPNLTFSTLTVSNMSPEDSSIYLCSAGTNYGYTFGSGTRLTVV.

Only a few counts were recorded for this clonotype. J is TRBJ1-1 and V is TRBV27; D perhaps matches TRBD1 (6 bases). Deletions cut 1 base from V and 1 base from J, with 10 bases between. The germline gives CDR1 MNHEY, CDR2 SMNVEV (reference sequence). The CDR3 contains 15 residues. DNA for the CDR3: TGTGCCAGCAGTTTATTGGACAGCTGGAACACTGAAGCTTTCTTT. Protein product: CASSLLDSWNTEAFF.

This clonotype has just a few counts. The chain couples TRBV28 to TRBJ2-4; TRBD1 might be the D (5 bases). CDR3 length: 16 residues. With 5 bases removed from V and 0 bases from J, the gap between germline ends came to 14 bases. In germline, CDR1 is MDHEN, CDR2 SYDVKM. In DNA, the CDR3 is TGTGCCAGCAGTCCACCAGGGTGGCTAGCCAAAAACATTCAGTACTTC. It codes for CASSPPGWLAKNIQYF.

The V gene is TRBV5-1, the J gene TRBJ2-1, with D possibly TRBD2 on 5 matching bases. The CDR3 has 14 amino acids. Germline CDR1 SGHRS, CDR2 YFSETQ. The germline V and J ends were trimmed by 4 bases and 5 bases, with 13 bases remaining between them. CDR3 nucleotides: TGCGCCAGCAGCCAACTAGTTATTCACAATGAGCAGTTCTTC. Residues: CASSQLVIHNEQFF.

In this sample, this clonotype turned up a few times. The V and J genes are TRBV6-1 and TRBJ2-5; 7 positions match TRBD2. The V segment lost 7 bases and the J segment 0 bases; nucleotides outside the gene matches: 5. This CDR3 is built from 14 residues. Germline assignment: CDR1 MNHNS and CDR2 SASEGT. The CDR3 DNA reads TGTGCCAGCAAACTTAGCGGGCACCAAGAGACCCAGTACTTC. Its protein is CASKLSGHQETQYF.

The chain links TRBV28 to TRBJ2-5, with 12 bases lining up with TRBD2. The DNA end favors TRBJ2-7, so the J call may be wrong. Germline values: CDR1 MDHEN, CDR2 SYDVKM. CDR3 length: 13 residues. The CDR3 DNA follows: TGTGCCAGCAGGACTAGCGGGAGCTACGAGCAGTACTTC. It is translated as CASRTSGSYEQYF.

This chain uses TRBV7-8 with TRBJ1-1, with 9 bases fitting TRBD1. The V gene end was trimmed by 5 bases and the J gene end by 6 bases; junction bases not matched to a gene: 10. Germline V gene sequence: CDR1 SGHVS, CDR2 FQNEAQ. This CDR3 contains 15 residues. This chain's CDR3 is CASSQPGQGVPEAFF. CDR3 DNA: TGTGCCAGCAGCCAACCGGGACAGGGAGTCCCTGAAGCTTTCTTT.

This chain uses TRBV29-1 with TRBJ2-3; D is unresolved. The V end lost 7 bases, the J end lost 2 bases, and 10 bases lay between the germline ends. Per germline, CDR1 SQVTM and CDR2 ANQGSEA. The CDR3 consists of 12 residues. The CDR3 bases are TGCAGCGCGGACCCTGACACAGATACGCAGTATTTT. It translates to CSADPDTDTQYF.

This chain connects TRBV2 to TRBJ1-5; D call uncertain. Trimming cost V 7 bases and J 3 bases, with 13 bases left between them. Per the germline V gene, CDR1 is SNHLY and CDR2 is FYNNEI. The length of the CDR3 is 14 residues. CDR3 coding DNA: TGTGCCAGCACCGCTTGGTCGGCCAATCAGCCCCAGCATTTT. Its protein is CASTAWSANQPQHF. The full variable domain, its missing parts supplied by reference TRBV2 and TRBJ1-5, is EPEVTQTPSHQVTQMGQEVILRCVPISNHLYFYWYRQILGQKVEFLVSFYNNEISEKSEIFDDQFSVERPDGSNFTLKIRSTKLEDSAMYFCASTAWSANQPQHFGDGTRLSIL.

This clonotype was seen a few times. The chain has TRBV6-2 or TRBV6-3 and TRBJ2-7; possibly TRBD1 for D (5 bases). Germline V CDR1 and CDR2: MNHEY, SVGEGT. The CDR3 has 13 amino acids. V was pared by 7 bases and J by 5 bases, with 15 bases between. CDR3: CASKRTGPHEQYF. Here the CDR3 DNA reads TGTGCCAGCAAGCGTACAGGCCCACACGAGCAGTACTTC.

This clonotype was detected a few times. The V call is TRBV20-1, the J call TRBJ2-3, with TRBD2 as a possible D gene (6 bases). With 5 bases removed from V and 2 bases from J, the gap between germline ends came to 11 bases. CDR1 is DFQATT and CDR2 is SNEGSKA in the germline V gene (reference sequence). This CDR3 comprises 13 residues. CDR3 in DNA: TGCAGTGCTGCGGCGGGGCCCACAGATACGCAGTATTTT. Translation gives CSAAAGPTDTQYF.

Ten or more counts support this clonotype. This sequence joins TRBV7-9 and TRBJ2-7; maybe TRBD1 (5 bases). This CDR3 is built from 12 residues. Germline V CDR1 and CDR2: SEHNR, FQNEAQ (reference sequence). V lost 8 bases, J lost 1 base, and 9 bases lay in between. CDR3 DNA: TGTGCCAGCCAAAGGGGATCCTACGAGCAGTACTTC. This codes for CASQRGSYEQYF.

This clonotype occurred a few times. This chain connects TRBV15 to TRBJ1-1; 12 positions match TRBD1. Trimming cost V 1 base and J 2 bases; bases outside gene matches: 2. CDR1 is LNHNV and CDR2 is YYDKDF in the germline V gene (reference sequence). This CDR3 is 16 amino acids long. CDR3 amino acids: CATSRGGTGGNTEAFF. CDR3 sequence (DNA): TGTGCCACCAGCAGAGGTGGGACAGGGGGCAACACTGAAGCTTTCTTT.

The chain links TRBV6-6 to TRBJ2-1; maybe TRBD2 (6 bases). Germline V gene lookup returns CDR1 MNHNY and CDR2 SVGAGI (reference sequence). Trimming took 7 bases from V and 0 from J, leaving 7 bases between them. CDR3 size: 13 residues. The CDR3 nucleotides are TGTGCCAGCAAGGGAGGCTCCTACAATGAGCAGTTCTTC. This encodes CASKGGSYNEQFF.